The clone carrying this T cell receptor beta chain was observed a few times. The antigen remains unidentified. The TCR cDNA carried a universal primer site and UMIs from 5'RACE template switching. MiXCR, applied by TCRdb to the 5' RACE reads, yields one record per CDR3 protein. The sample has roughly 300,000 distinct CDR3 sequences; roughly 8.4% are singletons. This entry comes from a study of T cells after yellow fever vaccination. On the study more broadly: For low cell numbers, libraries were made with SMART-Seq v4 Ultra Low Input. General study findings and limits: At less than 97% for CD4 and approximately 88% for CD8, most primary-vaccination clones showed up again after the booster. Contamination of FACS-sorted repertoires by abundant clonotypes from the bulk population could occur.

Germline V gives CDR1 MNHEY, CDR2 SVGEGT. Trimming took off 4 bases at V and 0 bases at J, with 10 bases between the two ends. The CDR3 loop spans 15 amino acids. The source of this sequence is a man aged 18 to 35 who received the YFV17D yellow fever vaccine. This specimen was PBMCs, taken roughly 47 days after the first yellow fever vaccination. The chain has TRBV6-2 or TRBV6-3 and TRBJ2-1; D not certain. CDR3 sequence: CASSWVFSSYNEQFF. For the CDR3, the DNA is TGTGCCAGCAGTTGGGTCTTCTCCTCCTACAATGAGCAGTTCTTC.